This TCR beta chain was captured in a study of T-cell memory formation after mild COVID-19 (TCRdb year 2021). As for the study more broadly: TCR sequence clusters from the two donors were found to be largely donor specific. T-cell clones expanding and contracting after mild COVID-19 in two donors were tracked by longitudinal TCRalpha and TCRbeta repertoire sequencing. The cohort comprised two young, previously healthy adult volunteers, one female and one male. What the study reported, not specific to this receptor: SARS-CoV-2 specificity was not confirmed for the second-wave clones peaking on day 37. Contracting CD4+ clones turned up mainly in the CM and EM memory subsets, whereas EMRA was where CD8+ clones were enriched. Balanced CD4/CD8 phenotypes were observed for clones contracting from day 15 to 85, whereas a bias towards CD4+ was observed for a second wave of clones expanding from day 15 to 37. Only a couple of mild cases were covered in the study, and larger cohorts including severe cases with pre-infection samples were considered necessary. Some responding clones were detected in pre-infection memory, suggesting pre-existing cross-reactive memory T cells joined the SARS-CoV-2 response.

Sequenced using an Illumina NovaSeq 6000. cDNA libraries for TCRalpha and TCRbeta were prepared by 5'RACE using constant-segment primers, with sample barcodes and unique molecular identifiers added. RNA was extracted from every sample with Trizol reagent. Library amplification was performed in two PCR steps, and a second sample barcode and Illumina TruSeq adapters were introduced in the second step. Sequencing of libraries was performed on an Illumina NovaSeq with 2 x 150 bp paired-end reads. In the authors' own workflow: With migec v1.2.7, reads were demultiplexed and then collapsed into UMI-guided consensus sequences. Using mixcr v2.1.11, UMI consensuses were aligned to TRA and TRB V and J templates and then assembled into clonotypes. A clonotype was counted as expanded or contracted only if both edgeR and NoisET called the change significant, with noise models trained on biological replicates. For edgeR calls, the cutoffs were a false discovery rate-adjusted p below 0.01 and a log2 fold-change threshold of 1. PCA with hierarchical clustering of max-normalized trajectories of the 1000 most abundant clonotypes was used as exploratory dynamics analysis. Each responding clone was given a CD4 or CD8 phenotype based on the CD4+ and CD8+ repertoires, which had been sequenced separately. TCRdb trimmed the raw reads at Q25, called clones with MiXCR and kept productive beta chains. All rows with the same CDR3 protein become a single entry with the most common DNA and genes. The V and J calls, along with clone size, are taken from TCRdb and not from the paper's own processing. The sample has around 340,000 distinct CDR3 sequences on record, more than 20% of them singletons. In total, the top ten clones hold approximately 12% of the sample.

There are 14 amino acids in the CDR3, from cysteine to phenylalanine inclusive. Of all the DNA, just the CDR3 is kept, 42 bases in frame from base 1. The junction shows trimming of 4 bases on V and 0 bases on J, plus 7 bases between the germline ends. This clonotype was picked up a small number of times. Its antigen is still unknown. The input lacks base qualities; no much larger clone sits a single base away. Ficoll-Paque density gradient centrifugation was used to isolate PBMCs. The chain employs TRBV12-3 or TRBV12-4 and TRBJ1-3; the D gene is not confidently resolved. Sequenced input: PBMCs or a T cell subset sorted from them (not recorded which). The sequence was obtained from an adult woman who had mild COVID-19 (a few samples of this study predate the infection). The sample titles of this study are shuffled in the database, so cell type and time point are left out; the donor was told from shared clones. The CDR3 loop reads CASSSRDSGNTIYF. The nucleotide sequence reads TGTGCCAGCAGTTCCCGCGACTCTGGAAACACCATATATTTT.